Included here is one TCR beta chain sequence, with context. Its antigen is unknown. Generated by immunoSEQ multiplex PCR, the TCRdb table keeps only in-frame clones and is missing some. This sample has about 11,000 clones, with about 90% found just once. The sample belongs to a study of Tregs in tolerant kidney transplant recipients. Study in general: After B cell culture, CD4+CD8-CD25+CD127- and CD4+CD8-4-1BB+CD40L- cells were sorted.

Study findings and constraints: Tregs expanded with activated donor B cells seemed most donor-specific.

The source is a human patient who received a combined kidney and bone marrow transplant. The source material was Tregs from blood cultured with allogeneic cells, sampled before the transplant.

The CDR3 sequence is CASSQTPTGWDTEAFF. The CDR3 nucleotides read TGTGCCAGCAGCCAGACACCGACAGGGTGGGACACTGAAGCTTTCTTT. The chain is built from TRBV7-9 and TRBJ1-1; 7 bases map to TRBD1. Trimming took 5 bases from V and 3 from J; bases not matched to a gene: 12. From germline, CDR1 is SEHNR and CDR2 FQNEAQ (reference sequence). The CDR3 consists of 16 residues.